The 17 T cell receptor beta chains given below trace back to one sample, sequenced in a study of cytomegalovirus exposure and HLA in healthy donors. Both 60 Vbeta primers and 13 Jbeta primers went into the PCR. This table comes from immunoSEQ multiplex PCR, and its TCRdb copy is limited to in-frame clones, with some not included. The sample contains around 70,000 clones, more than 55% of which appear only once. Sequences were obtained from PBMCs. These receptors originate from a man between 60 and 70 years old in good health and CMV-seropositive.

This chain connects TRBV12-5 to TRBJ1-5; D perhaps matches TRBD1 (5 bases). Germline CDR1 LGHNT, CDR2 FRNRAP. This CDR3 comprises 14 residues. V was trimmed by 3 bases and J by 4 bases, leaving 10 bases between them. The CDR3 DNA sequence: TGTGCTAGTGGTTTTGGGGGGGAGAATCAGCCCCAGCATTTT. Amino acid sequence: CASGFGGENQPQHF.

The rearrangement links TRBV2 to TRBJ2-2; D may be TRBD1 (6 bases). The germline V gene has CDR1 SNHLY and CDR2 FYNNEI. V lost 9 bases and J lost 5, with 16 bases in between. The CDR3 runs to 14 residues. CDR3 residues: CARAGTRGTGELFF. CDR3 bases: TGTGCCAGAGCCGGGACAAGAGGGACCGGGGAGCTGTTTTTT.

J is TRBJ1-1 and V is TRBV6-5; possibly TRBD1 for D (5 bases). The CDR3 is made up of 14 amino acids. Trimming left V 6 bases short and J 1 base short, with 12 bases between. CDR1 is MNHEY and CDR2 is SVGAGI in the germline V gene. The CDR3 nucleotides read TGTGCCAGCAGATTAAAAACAGGGAACACTGAAGCTTTCTTT. As protein: CASRLKTGNTEAFF.

The CDR3 region has the DNA TGTGCCAGTAGTTTGCCGGGACAGCTAACCTATGGCTACACCTTC. Amino acids: CASSLPGQLTYGYTF. V usage is TRBV19 and J usage is TRBJ1-2; 7 bases match TRBD1. Germline V gene lookup returns CDR1 LNHDA and CDR2 SQIVND (reference sequence). This CDR3 is 15 amino acids long. Trimming at V came to 5 bases and at J to 4 bases, leaving 10 bases not matched to a gene.

V is TRBV28 and J is TRBJ1-1; tentatively, D is TRBD1 (5 bases). Germline CDR1 and CDR2: MDHEN and SYDVKM. The CDR3 is made up of 14 amino acids. The V gene lost 8 bases and the J gene lost 0 bases, with 13 bases spanning the gap. DNA of the CDR3: TGTGCCAGCCCAGGGCCCTTATTGAACACTGAAGCTTTCTTT. It yields the protein CASPGPLLNTEAFF.

This clone was counted a few times. J is TRBJ2-3 and V is TRBV29-1; possible D gene TRBD2, 6 bases. V was pared by 6 bases and J by 0 bases, with 13 bases between. CDR1 SQVTM and CDR2 ANQGSEA come from the germline V gene. CDR3 length: 14 residues. The CDR3 nucleotides are TGCAGCGTGCAAACTAGCAGCAGCACAGATACGCAGTATTTT. It translates to CSVQTSSSTDTQYF.

This clone was recorded a few times. The chain uses TRBV14 and TRBJ2-5; 7 nucleotides line up with TRBD2. Germline CDR1 SGHDN, CDR2 FVKESK. Losses at the gene ends were 4 bases for V and 5 bases for J; bases not matched to a gene: 19. The CDR3 consists of 18 residues. CDR3 DNA sequence: TGTGCCAGCAGCCCTCGGGAGGCTAGCGGACCCGTAGGTGAGACCCAGTACTTC. Protein: CASSPREASGPVGETQYF. Full variable domain (outside the CDR3, taken from reference TRBV14 and TRBJ2-5): EAGVTQFPSHSVIEKGQTVTLRCDPISGHDNLYWYRRVMGKEIKFLLHFVKESKQDESGMPNNRFLAERTGGTYSTLKVQPAELEDSGVYFCASSPREASGPVGETQYFGPGTRLLVL.

This clone was counted a few times. The rearrangement links TRBV7-9 to TRBJ1-4; tentatively, D is TRBD1 (5 bases). CDR1 and CDR2 from the germline V gene are SEHNR and FQNEAQ (reference sequence). V was cut by 3 bases and J by 3 bases, with 11 bases left in between. The CDR3 is made up of 15 amino acids. The chain's CDR3 is CASSFQGGSNEKLFF. The DNA of the CDR3 is TGTGCCAGCAGCTTTCAGGGAGGGTCTAATGAAAAACTGTTTTTT. Full variable domain (rest looked up from reference TRBV7-9 and TRBJ1-4): DTGVSQNPRHKITKRGQNVTFRCDPISEHNRLYWYRQTLGQGPEFLTYFQNEAQLEKSRLLSDRFSAERPKGSFSTLEIQRTEQGDSAMYLCASSFQGGSNEKLFFGSGTQLSVL.

The chain has TRBV18 and TRBJ1-1; D is perhaps TRBD1 (6 bases). V lost 2 bases to trimming and J lost 6 bases, with 19 bases between them. This CDR3 comprises 16 residues. The germline CDR1 and CDR2 sequences are KGHSH and LQKENI. CDR3: CASSPVIGVGAPEAFF. DNA for the CDR3: TGTGCCAGCTCACCAGTTATAGGAGTGGGGGCCCCTGAAGCTTTCTTT.

This clone was seen a single time. The chain carries TRBV29-1 and TRBJ2-3; TRBD1 agrees at 8 bases. Losses at the gene ends were 3 bases for V and 2 bases for J; bases not matched to a gene: 10. Germline V gene sequence: CDR1 SQVTM, CDR2 ANQGSEA. This CDR3 contains 16 residues. CDR3 DNA: TGCAGCGTTGACGGGACAGGAGACACCCTCACAGATACGCAGTATTTT. Residues: CSVDGTGDTLTDTQYF.

The CDR3 region has the DNA TGCGCCAGCTTGCCCGAGGGGCCTCATACAGGGACCTACGAGCAGTACTTC. Amino acids: CASLPEGPHTGTYEQYF. The genes are TRBV23-1 and TRBJ2-7; D perhaps matches TRBD1 (6 bases). TRBV23-1 is treated as an ORF (open reading frame) with a function not yet certain. With 8 bases removed from V and 2 bases from J, the gap between germline ends came to 25 bases. The CDR3 consists of 17 residues.

This clone was found a few times. The chain is built from TRBV2 and TRBJ1-3, with 9 bases lining up with TRBD1. Germline CDR1 is SNHLY and CDR2 is FYNNEI. This CDR3 has 18 residues. The junction had 11 bases not matched to a gene; V was cut back by 5 bases and J by 0 bases. This CDR3 is CASSSPQGAEGSGNTIYF. The CDR3 DNA reads as TGTGCCAGCAGTTCTCCACAGGGGGCTGAAGGCTCTGGAAACACCATATATTTT.

The chain combines TRBV2 with TRBJ1-1; D is undetermined. Germline-derived CDR1 and CDR2 are SNHLY and FYNNEI. The CDR3 contains 16 residues. V was trimmed by 6 bases and J by 3 bases, leaving 20 bases between them. CDR3 region: CASRREAGYGHTEAFF. CDR3 sequence (DNA): TGTGCCAGCAGACGGGAGGCAGGCTACGGGCACACTGAAGCTTTCTTT.

This chain connects TRBV15 to TRBJ2-1; D possibly corresponds to TRBD1 (6 bases). CDR1 is LNHNV, CDR2 YYDKDF, per germline (reference sequence). The CDR3 has 16 residues. V was clipped by 1 base and J by 9 bases, with 19 bases between them. The CDR3 reads CATSRATGTPRGEQFF. The CDR3 DNA follows: TGTGCCACCAGCAGAGCTACAGGGACCCCAAGGGGTGAGCAGTTCTTC.

This clone was seen a handful of times. The identical CDR3 is also encoded by other nucleotide sequences in the sample. This chain links TRBV29-1 with TRBJ2-3, with D maybe TRBD2 (7 bases). The CDR3 runs to 14 residues. V gave up 7 bases and J gave up 4 bases, with 18 bases separating them. In germline, CDR1 is SQVTM, CDR2 ANQGSEA. For the CDR3, the DNA is TGCAGCGCCCCTGGGGGGGGGCAGGCAGATACGCAGTATTTT. Amino acids: CSAPGGGQADTQYF.

The J gene is TRBJ2-3, the V gene TRBV7-9; D gene ambiguous. CDR3 length equals 13 residues. The germline CDR1 and CDR2 sequences are SEHNR and FQNEAQ (reference sequence). Trimming removed 5 bases at V and 2 bases at J, with 8 bases between. The CDR3 sequence is CASSHDSTDTQYF. The CDR3 DNA reads as TGTGCCAGCAGCCACGACTCCACAGATACGCAGTATTTT.

This clone was counted ten times or more. This chain connects TRBV27 to TRBJ2-7, with 7 bases aligning to TRBD2. Per the germline V gene, CDR1 is MNHEY and CDR2 is SMNVEV (reference sequence). V was pared by 5 bases and J by 7 bases, with 11 bases of the junction left unmatched. This CDR3 comprises 14 residues. DNA of the CDR3: TGTGCCAGCAGTCCTTCGGGGGGATTCGATGAGCAGTACTTC. This gives the protein CASSPSGGFDEQYF.